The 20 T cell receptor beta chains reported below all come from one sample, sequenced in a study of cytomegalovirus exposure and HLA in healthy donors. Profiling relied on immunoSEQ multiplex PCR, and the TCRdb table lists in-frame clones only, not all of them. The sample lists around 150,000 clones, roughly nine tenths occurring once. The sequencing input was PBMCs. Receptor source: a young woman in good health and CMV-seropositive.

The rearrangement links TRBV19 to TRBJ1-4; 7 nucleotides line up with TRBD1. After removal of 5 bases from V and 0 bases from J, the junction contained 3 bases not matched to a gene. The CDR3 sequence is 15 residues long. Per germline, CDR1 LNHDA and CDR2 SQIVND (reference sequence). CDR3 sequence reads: CASSSGTATNEKLFF. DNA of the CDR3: TGTGCCAGTAGTTCCGGGACAGCAACTAATGAAAAACTGTTTTTT.

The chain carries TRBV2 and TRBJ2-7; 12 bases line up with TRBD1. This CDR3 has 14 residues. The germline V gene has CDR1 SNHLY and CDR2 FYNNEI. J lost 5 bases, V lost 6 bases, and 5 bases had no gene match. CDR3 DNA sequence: TGTGCCAGCAGGAAGGGACAGGGGGCGAACGAGCAGTACTTC. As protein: CASRKGQGANEQYF.

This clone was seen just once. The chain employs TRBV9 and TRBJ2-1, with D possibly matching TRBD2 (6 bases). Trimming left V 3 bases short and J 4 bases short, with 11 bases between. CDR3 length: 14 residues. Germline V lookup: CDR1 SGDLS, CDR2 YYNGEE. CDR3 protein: CASSGSGSYNEQFF. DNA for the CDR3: TGTGCCAGCAGCGGAAGCGGGTCGTACAATGAGCAGTTCTTC.

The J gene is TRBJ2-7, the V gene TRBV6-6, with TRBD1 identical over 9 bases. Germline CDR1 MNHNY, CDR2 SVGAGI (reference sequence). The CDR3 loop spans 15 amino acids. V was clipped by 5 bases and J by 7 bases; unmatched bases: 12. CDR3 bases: TGTGCCAGCAGTCCGTCCGGGACAGGGTCTCATGAGCAGTACTTC. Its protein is CASSPSGTGSHEQYF.

For the CDR3, the DNA is TGTGCCATCAGTTCGACACCTTCCTACGAGCAGTACTTC. It codes for CAISSTPSYEQYF. The chain employs TRBV10-3 and TRBJ2-7, with D uncertain. The CDR3 extends over 13 amino acids. The V gene lost 5 bases and the J gene lost 1 base, with 9 bases spanning the gap. Germline values: CDR1 ENHRY, CDR2 SYGVKD.

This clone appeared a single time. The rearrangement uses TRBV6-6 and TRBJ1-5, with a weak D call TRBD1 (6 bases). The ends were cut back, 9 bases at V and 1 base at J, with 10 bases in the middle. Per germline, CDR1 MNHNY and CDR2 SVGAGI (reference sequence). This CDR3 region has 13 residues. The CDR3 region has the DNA TGTGCCAGTGGGGGGGCAAGCAATCAGCCCCAGCATTTT. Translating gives CASGGASNQPQHF.

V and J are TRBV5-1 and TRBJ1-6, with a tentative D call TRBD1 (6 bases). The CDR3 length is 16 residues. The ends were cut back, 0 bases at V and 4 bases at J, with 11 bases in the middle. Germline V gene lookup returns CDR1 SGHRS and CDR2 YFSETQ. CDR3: CASSLAGGAYNSPLHF. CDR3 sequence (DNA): TGCGCCAGCAGCTTGGCGGGGGGCGCTTATAATTCACCCCTCCACTTT.

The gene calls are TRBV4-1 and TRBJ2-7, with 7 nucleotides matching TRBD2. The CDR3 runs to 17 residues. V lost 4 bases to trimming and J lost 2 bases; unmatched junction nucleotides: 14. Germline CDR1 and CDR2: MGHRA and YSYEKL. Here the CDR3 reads CASSPGGASGAPYEQYF. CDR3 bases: TGCGCCAGCAGCCCCGGAGGGGCCAGCGGGGCTCCCTACGAGCAGTACTTC.

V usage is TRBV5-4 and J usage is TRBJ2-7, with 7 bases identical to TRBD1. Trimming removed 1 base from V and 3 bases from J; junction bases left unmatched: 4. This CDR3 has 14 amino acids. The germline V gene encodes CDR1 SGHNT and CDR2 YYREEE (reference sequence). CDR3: CASSLSTGIYEQYF. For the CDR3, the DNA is TGTGCCAGCAGCTTGTCGACAGGGATCTACGAGCAGTACTTC.

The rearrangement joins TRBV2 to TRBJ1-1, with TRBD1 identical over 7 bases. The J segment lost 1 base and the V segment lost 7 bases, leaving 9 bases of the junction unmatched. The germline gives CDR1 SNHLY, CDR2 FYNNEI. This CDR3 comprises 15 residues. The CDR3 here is CASTYQGDENTEAFF. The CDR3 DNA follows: TGTGCCAGCACTTATCAGGGGGACGAGAACACTGAAGCTTTCTTT.

CDR3 in amino acids: CPTGTSGDENIQYF. CDR3 nucleotide sequence: TGCCCCACCGGGACTAGCGGGGATGAAAACATTCAGTACTTC. The chain combines TRBV21-1 with TRBJ2-4; the table gives TRBD2 as D, unverified against the DNA. TRBV21-1 is tagged as a pseudogene. CDR3 length: 14 residues.

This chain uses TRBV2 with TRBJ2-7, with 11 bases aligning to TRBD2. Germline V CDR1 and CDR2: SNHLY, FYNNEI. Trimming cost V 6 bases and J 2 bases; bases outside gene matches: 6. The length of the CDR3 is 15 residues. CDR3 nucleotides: TGTGCCAGCAGCGCGGGACTAGCGGAAACCTACGAGCAGTACTTC. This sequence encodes CASSAGLAETYEQYF. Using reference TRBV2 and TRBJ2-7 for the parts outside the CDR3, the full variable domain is EPEVTQTPSHQVTQMGQEVILRCVPISNHLYFYWYRQILGQKVEFLVSFYNNEISEKSEIFDDQFSVERPDGSNFTLKIRSTKLEDSAMYFCASSAGLAETYEQYFGPGTRLTVT.

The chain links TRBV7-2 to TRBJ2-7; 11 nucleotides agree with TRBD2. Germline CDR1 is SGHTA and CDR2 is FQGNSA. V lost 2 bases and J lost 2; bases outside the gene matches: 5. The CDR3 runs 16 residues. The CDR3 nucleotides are TGTGCCAGCAGCTTATCTATAGCGGGGGGGGCCTACGAGCAGTACTTC. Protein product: CASSLSIAGGAYEQYF.

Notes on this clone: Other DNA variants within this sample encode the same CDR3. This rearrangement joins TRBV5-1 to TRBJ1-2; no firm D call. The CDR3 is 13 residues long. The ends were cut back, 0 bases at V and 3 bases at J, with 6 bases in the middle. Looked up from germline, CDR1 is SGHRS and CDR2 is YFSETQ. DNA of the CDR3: TGCGCCAGCAGCTTGGACGGGGACTATGGCTACACCTTC. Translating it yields CASSLDGDYGYTF.

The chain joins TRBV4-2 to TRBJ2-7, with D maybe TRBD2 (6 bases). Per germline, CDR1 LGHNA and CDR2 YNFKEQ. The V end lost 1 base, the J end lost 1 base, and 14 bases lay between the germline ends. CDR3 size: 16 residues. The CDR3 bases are TGTGCCAGCAGCCAAGGGATCCGGGGGATTTCCTACGAGCAGTACTTC. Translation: CASSQGIRGISYEQYF.

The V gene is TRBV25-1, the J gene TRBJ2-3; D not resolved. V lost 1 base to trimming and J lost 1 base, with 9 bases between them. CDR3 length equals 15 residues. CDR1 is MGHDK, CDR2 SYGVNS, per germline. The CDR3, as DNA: TGTGCCAGCAGTGAATTTGGTCGGGGCACAGATACGCAGTATTTT. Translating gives CASSEFGRGTDTQYF.

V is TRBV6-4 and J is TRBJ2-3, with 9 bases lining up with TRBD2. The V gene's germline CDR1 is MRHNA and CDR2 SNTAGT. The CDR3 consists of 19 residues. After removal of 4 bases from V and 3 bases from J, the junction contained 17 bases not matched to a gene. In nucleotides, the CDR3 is TGTGCCAGCAGTGGGCAGGGGAGGAGTAGCGGGAGTAGGACAGATACGCAGTATTTT. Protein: CASSGQGRSSGSRTDTQYF.

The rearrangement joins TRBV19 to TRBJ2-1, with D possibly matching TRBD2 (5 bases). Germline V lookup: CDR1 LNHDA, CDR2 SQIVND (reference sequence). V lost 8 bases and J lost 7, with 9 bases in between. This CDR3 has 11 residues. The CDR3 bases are TGTGCCAGTCGGGGAAGGAATGAGCAGTTCTTC. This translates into CASRGRNEQFF.

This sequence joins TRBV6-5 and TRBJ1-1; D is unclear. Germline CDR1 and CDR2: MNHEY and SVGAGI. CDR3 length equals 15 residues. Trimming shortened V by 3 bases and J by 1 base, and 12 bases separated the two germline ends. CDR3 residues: CASSYEWAPNTEAFF. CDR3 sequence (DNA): TGTGCCAGCAGTTATGAGTGGGCACCGAACACTGAAGCTTTCTTT.

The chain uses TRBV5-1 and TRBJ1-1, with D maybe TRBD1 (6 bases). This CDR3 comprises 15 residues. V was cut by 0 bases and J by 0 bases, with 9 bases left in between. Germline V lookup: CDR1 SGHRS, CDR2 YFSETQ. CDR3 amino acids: CASSLVTGMNTEAFF. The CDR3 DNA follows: TGCGCCAGCAGCTTGGTTACAGGGATGAACACTGAAGCTTTCTTT.